These T cell receptor beta chains were read from a single sample in a study of T cells after yellow fever vaccination. TCRdb reprocessed the 5' RACE reads via MiXCR and lists one record per CDR3 protein. The data contain a few hundred thousand distinct CDR3 sequences, 4% to 5.5% of them seen just once; the ten biggest clones take up approximately 19%. The sequenced sample was PBMCs, obtained 15 days after the yellow fever booster vaccination. Source of these receptors: a young man who received the YFV17D yellow fever vaccine. CDR3s include the opening cysteine and the closing phenylalanine or tryptophan. D genes are given only for firm matches. Only some rows state a clone size, as once, few, many or a class for expanded clones.

cdr3_aa: CASRGQVAYNSPLHF
cdr3_nt: TGTGCCAGCAGGGGACAGGTCGCCTATAATTCACCCCTCCACTTT
cdr3_length: 15
j_call: TRBJ1-6
d_call: TRBD1
clone_size: many
v_call: TRBV7-2

cdr3_aa: CASSSGLSRDTQYF
cdr3_nt: TGTGCCAGCAGCTCGGGACTATCTCGGGATACGCAGTATTTT
cdr3_length: 14
j_call: TRBJ2-3
d_call: TRBD2
clone_size: .
v_call: TRBV7-2

cdr3_aa: CASSPGTGLYSVGYTF
cdr3_nt: TGTGCCAGCAGCCCCGGGACAGGATTGTATTCGGTTGGCTACACCTTC
cdr3_length: 16
j_call: TRBJ1-2
d_call: TRBD1
clone_size: few
v_call: TRBV7-3

cdr3_aa: CASSSPGQYNEQFF
cdr3_nt: TGTGCCAGCAGCTCCCCCGGACAGTACAATGAGCAGTTCTTC
cdr3_length: 14
j_call: TRBJ2-1
d_call: .
clone_size: .
v_call: TRBV7-2

cdr3_aa: CSAWGARRNTEAFF
cdr3_nt: TGCAGCGCCTGGGGAGCGCGTCGGAACACTGAAGCTTTCTTT
cdr3_length: 14
j_call: TRBJ1-1
d_call: .
clone_size: .
v_call: TRBV20-1

cdr3_aa: CASSRSGTLDDTQYF
cdr3_nt: TGCGCCAGCAGCAGATCCGGGACACTTGACGATACGCAGTATTTT
cdr3_length: 15
j_call: TRBJ2-3
d_call: .
clone_size: many
v_call: TRBV5-1

cdr3_aa: CASSLRSRTGELFF
cdr3_nt: TGTGCCAGCAGCTTGAGGAGTAGGACCGGGGAGCTGTTTTTT
cdr3_length: 14
j_call: TRBJ2-2
d_call: .
clone_size: .
v_call: TRBV5-8

cdr3_aa: CASSLARLAGGTDTQYF
cdr3_nt: TGTGCCAGCAGCTTAGCGCGACTAGCGGGGGGAACAGATACGCAGTATTTT
cdr3_length: 17
j_call: TRBJ2-3
d_call: TRBD2
clone_size: many
v_call: TRBV7-9

cdr3_aa: CSVETVSYEQYF
cdr3_nt: TGCAGCGTTGAGACAGTATCCTACGAGCAGTACTTC
cdr3_length: 12
j_call: TRBJ2-7
d_call: .
clone_size: .
v_call: TRBV29-1

cdr3_aa: CSAGHYTGELFF
cdr3_nt: TGCAGCGCGGGACACTACACCGGGGAGCTGTTTTTT
cdr3_length: 12
j_call: TRBJ2-2
d_call: .
clone_size: .
v_call: TRBV29-1

cdr3_aa: CASSRLAVTNTDTQYF
cdr3_nt: TGCGCCAGCAGCCGACTAGCGGTTACCAACACAGATACGCAGTATTTT
cdr3_length: 16
j_call: TRBJ2-3
d_call: TRBD2
clone_size: few
v_call: TRBV5-1

cdr3_aa: CASSFWGGETQYF
cdr3_nt: TGCGCCAGCAGCTTTTGGGGAGGAGAGACCCAGTACTTC
cdr3_length: 13
j_call: TRBJ2-5
d_call: .
clone_size: many
v_call: TRBV5-1

cdr3_aa: CASKNRAEAFF
cdr3_nt: TGTGCCAGCAAGAATCGTGCTGAAGCTTTCTTT
cdr3_length: 11
j_call: TRBJ1-1
d_call: .
clone_size: many
v_call: TRBV6-5

cdr3_aa: CASSLPGAGRDTQYF
cdr3_nt: TGTGCCAGCAGTCTCCCGGGGGCCGGGAGAGATACGCAGTATTTT
cdr3_length: 15
j_call: TRBJ2-3
d_call: .
clone_size: once
v_call: TRBV5-4

cdr3_aa: CASSPAGGRSDTQYF
cdr3_nt: TGTGCCAGCAGCCCAGCGGGGGGGCGATCAGATACGCAGTATTTT
cdr3_length: 15
j_call: TRBJ2-3
d_call: TRBD2
clone_size: .
v_call: TRBV7-7

cdr3_aa: CASGGGTGNTGELFF
cdr3_nt: TGTGCCAGTGGGGGGGGGACAGGGAACACCGGGGAGCTGTTTTTT
cdr3_length: 15
j_call: TRBJ2-2
d_call: .
clone_size: .
v_call: TRBV6-6

cdr3_aa: CASRTSGGAPYNEQFF
cdr3_nt: TGCGCCAGCAGGACTAGCGGGGGTGCGCCCTACAATGAGCAGTTCTTC
cdr3_length: 16
j_call: TRBJ2-1
d_call: TRBD2
clone_size: .
v_call: TRBV4-3

cdr3_aa: CASSQGQGAPSSLHF
cdr3_nt: TGTGCCAGCAGCCAGGGACAGGGGGCCCCCTCATCCCTCCACTTT
cdr3_length: 15
j_call: TRBJ1-6
d_call: TRBD1
clone_size: many
v_call: TRBV4-2

cdr3_aa: CASSQIGTGDPYEQYF
cdr3_nt: TGCGCCAGCAGCCAAATTGGGACAGGGGACCCCTACGAGCAGTACTTC
cdr3_length: 16
j_call: TRBJ2-7
d_call: TRBD1
clone_size: many
v_call: TRBV4-1

cdr3_aa: CASSEVPRGEKLFF
cdr3_nt: TGTGCCAGCAGTGAAGTCCCCCGTGGGGAAAAACTGTTTTTT
cdr3_length: 14
j_call: TRBJ1-4
d_call: .
clone_size: many
v_call: TRBV6-1

cdr3_aa: CASSSPESPLHF
cdr3_nt: TGTGCCAGCAGCTCCCCCGAATCACCCCTCCACTTT
cdr3_length: 12
j_call: TRBJ1-6
d_call: .
clone_size: many
v_call: TRBV5-4

cdr3_aa: CASSLNPAGGVETQYF
cdr3_nt: TGTGCCAGCAGCTTAAATCCAGCGGGGGGCGTGGAGACCCAGTACTTC
cdr3_length: 16
j_call: TRBJ2-5
d_call: TRBD2
clone_size: few
v_call: TRBV7-3

cdr3_aa: CASSSPGGTDTQYF
cdr3_nt: TGCGCCAGCAGCTCCCCTGGGGGCACAGATACGCAGTATTTT
cdr3_length: 14
j_call: TRBJ2-3
d_call: .
clone_size: many
v_call: TRBV5-1

cdr3_aa: CASSLTPGVLYEQYF
cdr3_nt: TGTGCCAGCAGCTTAACCCCTGGGGTCCTCTACGAGCAGTACTTC
cdr3_length: 15
j_call: TRBJ2-7
d_call: .
clone_size: .
v_call: TRBV7-2

cdr3_aa: CASSFKGQNTEAFF
cdr3_nt: TGTGCCAGCAGCTTCAAGGGACAGAACACTGAAGCTTTCTTT
cdr3_length: 14
j_call: TRBJ1-1
d_call: .
clone_size: few
v_call: TRBV7-9

cdr3_aa: CASRQEVGKLFF
cdr3_nt: TGTGCCAGCCGACAGGAGGTTGGGAAACTGTTTTTT
cdr3_length: 12
j_call: TRBJ1-4
d_call: .
clone_size: many
v_call: TRBV6-6

cdr3_aa: CASSLLAGGGDTQYF
cdr3_nt: TGTGCCAGCAGCCTACTAGCGGGGGGCGGGGATACGCAGTATTTT
cdr3_length: 15
j_call: TRBJ2-3
d_call: TRBD2
clone_size: many
v_call: TRBV7-9

cdr3_aa: CSAGDRGTGELFF
cdr3_nt: TGCAGTGCAGGGGACAGGGGGACCGGGGAGCTGTTTTTT
cdr3_length: 13
j_call: TRBJ2-2
d_call: TRBD1
clone_size: many
v_call: TRBV20-1

cdr3_aa: CASSLGVLGSGYTF
cdr3_nt: TGCGCCAGCAGCTTGGGCGTTCTGGGTAGTGGCTACACCTTC
cdr3_length: 14
j_call: TRBJ1-2
d_call: .
clone_size: .
v_call: TRBV5-1

cdr3_aa: CSVASRGLGAGNTIYF
cdr3_nt: TGCAGCGTTGCCAGCAGGGGGCTTGGCGCTGGAAACACCATATATTTT
cdr3_length: 16
j_call: TRBJ1-3
d_call: TRBD1
clone_size: many
v_call: TRBV29-1

cdr3_aa: CASSLQLGAQHF
cdr3_nt: TGTGCCAGCAGCCTTCAATTGGGTGCCCAGCATTTT
cdr3_length: 12
j_call: TRBJ1-5
d_call: .
clone_size: many
v_call: TRBV28

cdr3_aa: CASSRGPGSCFF
cdr3_nt: .
cdr3_length: 12
j_call: TRBJ2-2
d_call: .
clone_size: .
v_call: TRBV21-1

cdr3_aa: CASSGEGDQPQHF
cdr3_nt: TGTGCCTCATCAGGGGAGGGAGATCAGCCCCAGCATTTT
cdr3_length: 13
j_call: TRBJ1-5
d_call: .
clone_size: many
v_call: TRBV7-9

cdr3_aa: CASSTQGYEQYF
cdr3_nt: TGTGCCAGCAGCACACAGGGTTACGAGCAGTACTTC
cdr3_length: 12
j_call: TRBJ2-7
d_call: .
clone_size: many
v_call: TRBV12-3/TRBV12-4

cdr3_aa: CASSFGRGDYGYTF
cdr3_nt: TGTGCCAGCAGCTTCGGCAGGGGCGACTATGGCTACACCTTC
cdr3_length: 14
j_call: TRBJ1-2
d_call: .
clone_size: few
v_call: TRBV7-8

cdr3_aa: CSARDLAGGDNEQFF
cdr3_nt: TGCAGTGCTAGAGATCTAGCGGGGGGAGACAATGAGCAGTTCTTC
cdr3_length: 15
j_call: TRBJ2-1
d_call: TRBD2
clone_size: many
v_call: TRBV20-1

cdr3_aa: CASRASQGREAFF
cdr3_nt: TGCGCCAGCAGGGCGTCACAGGGCCGGGAAGCTTTCTTT
cdr3_length: 13
j_call: TRBJ1-1
d_call: .
clone_size: .
v_call: TRBV5-1

cdr3_aa: CSARDPTGYIQYF
cdr3_nt: TGCAGTGCTAGAGACCCGACAGGGTACATTCAGTACTTC
cdr3_length: 13
j_call: TRBJ2-4
d_call: TRBD1
clone_size: many
v_call: TRBV20-1

cdr3_aa: CASSSGQGVEKLFF
cdr3_nt: TGTGCCAGCAGCTCCGGACAGGGAGTAGAAAAACTGTTTTTT
cdr3_length: 14
j_call: TRBJ1-4
d_call: TRBD1
clone_size: .
v_call: TRBV7-2

cdr3_aa: CASSQEEDTEAFF
cdr3_nt: TGCGCCAGCAGCCAAGAAGAGGACACTGAAGCTTTCTTT
cdr3_length: 13
j_call: TRBJ1-1
d_call: .
clone_size: few
v_call: TRBV4-3

cdr3_aa: CASTGDRVNYGYTF
cdr3_nt: TGTGCCAGTACCGGGGACAGGGTTAACTATGGCTACACCTTC
cdr3_length: 14
j_call: TRBJ1-2
d_call: TRBD1
clone_size: many
v_call: TRBV19

cdr3_aa: CASSLTDPIGGYNSPLHF
cdr3_nt: TGCGCCAGCAGCCTCACCGACCCCATTGGAGGCTATAATTCACCCCTCCACTTT
cdr3_length: 18
j_call: TRBJ1-6
d_call: .
clone_size: many
v_call: TRBV4-3

cdr3_aa: CASSRPGTGPAEAFF
cdr3_nt: TGTGCCAGCAGCCGTCCCGGGACAGGGCCCGCTGAAGCTTTCTTT
cdr3_length: 15
j_call: TRBJ1-1
d_call: TRBD1
clone_size: many
v_call: TRBV7-9

cdr3_aa: CASSPGGAETQYF
cdr3_nt: TGTGCCAGCTCACCCGGGGGTGCAGAGACCCAGTACTTC
cdr3_length: 13
j_call: TRBJ2-5
d_call: .
clone_size: many
v_call: TRBV18

cdr3_aa: CASSPGDPYNYGYTF
cdr3_nt: TGTGCCAGCAGCCCAGGGGATCCTTACAACTATGGCTACACCTTC
cdr3_length: 15
j_call: TRBJ1-2
d_call: .
clone_size: .
v_call: TRBV6-5

cdr3_aa: CSGGLAGADTQYF
cdr3_nt: TGCAGTGGGGGACTAGCGGGGGCAGATACGCAGTATTTT
cdr3_length: 13
j_call: TRBJ2-3
d_call: TRBD2
clone_size: .
v_call: TRBV20-1

cdr3_aa: CASSLLGAYNSPLHF
cdr3_nt: TGTGCCAGCAGCTTACTCGGGGCCTATAATTCACCCCTCCACTTT
cdr3_length: 15
j_call: TRBJ1-6
d_call: .
clone_size: many
v_call: TRBV7-2

cdr3_aa: CASSSRVAGYNEQFF
cdr3_nt: TGTGCCAGCAGCTCCCGGGTAGCGGGGTACAATGAGCAGTTCTTC
cdr3_length: 15
j_call: TRBJ2-1
d_call: TRBD2
clone_size: .
v_call: TRBV7-9

cdr3_aa: CASNLAGQGIDTQYF
cdr3_nt: TGCGCCAGCAACTTGGCAGGACAGGGGATAGATACGCAGTATTTT
cdr3_length: 15
j_call: TRBJ2-3
d_call: TRBD1
clone_size: many
v_call: TRBV5-1

cdr3_aa: CASSSLSNQPQHF
cdr3_nt: TGCGCCAGCAGCTCGCTTAGCAATCAGCCCCAGCATTTT
cdr3_length: 13
j_call: TRBJ1-5
d_call: .
clone_size: .
v_call: TRBV4-1

cdr3_aa: CAGLSGETQYF
cdr3_nt: TGTGCCGGTCTTAGCGGGGAGACCCAGTACTTC
cdr3_length: 11
j_call: TRBJ2-5
d_call: TRBD2
clone_size: many
v_call: TRBV7-9

cdr3_aa: CASSLQGPNSPLHF
cdr3_nt: TGTGCCAGCAGCCTACAGGGACCTAATTCACCCCTCCACTTT
cdr3_length: 14
j_call: TRBJ1-6
d_call: .
clone_size: few
v_call: TRBV2

cdr3_aa: CASSPQDRGNSPLHF
cdr3_nt: TGCGCCAGCAGCCCCCAGGACAGGGGGAATTCACCCCTCCACTTT
cdr3_length: 15
j_call: TRBJ1-6
d_call: TRBD1
clone_size: .
v_call: TRBV5-1

cdr3_aa: CASTNSGNTIYF
cdr3_nt: TGTGCCAGCACCAACTCTGGAAACACCATATATTTT
cdr3_length: 12
j_call: TRBJ1-3
d_call: .
clone_size: many
v_call: TRBV12-3/TRBV12-4

cdr3_aa: CASTPGQQIYNEQFF
cdr3_nt: TGCGCCAGCACCCCGGGGCAGCAAATTTACAATGAGCAGTTCTTC
cdr3_length: 15
j_call: TRBJ2-1
d_call: .
clone_size: many
v_call: TRBV5-1

cdr3_aa: CASSPVGPYVPDKNIQYF
cdr3_nt: TGTGCCAGCAGCCCGGTGGGCCCCTACGTCCCTGACAAAAACATTCAGTACTTC
cdr3_length: 18
j_call: TRBJ2-4
d_call: .
clone_size: many
v_call: TRBV7-2

cdr3_aa: CASSGRTGLASGGYEQYF
cdr3_nt: TGTGCCAGCAGTGGACGGACAGGGCTGGCTAGCGGGGGGTACGAGCAGTACTTC
cdr3_length: 18
j_call: TRBJ2-7
d_call: TRBD2
clone_size: .
v_call: TRBV12-3/TRBV12-4

cdr3_aa: CAISAGLAGETQYF
cdr3_nt: TGTGCCATCAGTGCCGGACTAGCGGGTGAGACCCAGTACTTC
cdr3_length: 14
j_call: TRBJ2-5
d_call: TRBD2
clone_size: few
v_call: TRBV10-3

cdr3_aa: CASSSNRGNTGGYTF
cdr3_nt: TGTGCCAGCAGTTCAAACAGGGGAAATACGGGAGGCTACACCTTC
cdr3_length: 15
j_call: TRBJ1-2
d_call: TRBD1
clone_size: many
v_call: TRBV6-2/TRBV6-3

cdr3_aa: CASSQGYGVYNEQFF
cdr3_nt: TGCGCCAGCAGCCAAGGATACGGGGTCTACAATGAGCAGTTCTTC
cdr3_length: 15
j_call: TRBJ2-1
d_call: .
clone_size: .
v_call: TRBV4-3